Presented here are 29 T cell receptor beta chains from one specimen sequenced in a study of blood T cell repertoires in COVID-19. Repertoires were generated with immunoSEQ multiplex PCR, while TCRdb's copy carries only in-frame clones and drops some. This table has about 40,000 clones, 87% appearing once. The sequencing input was peripheral blood. Source of these receptors: a woman older than 75 with active COVID-19.

The CDR3 loop reads CASSPRRGTEYSYEQYF. CDR3 DNA: TGTGCCAGCAGTCCACGGCGAGGGACAGAGTATTCCTACGAGCAGTACTTC. This rearrangement joins TRBV6-2 or TRBV6-3 to TRBJ2-7; 7 positions match TRBD1. The CDR3 loop spans 17 amino acids. V was pared by 5 bases and J by 1 base, with 14 bases of the junction left unmatched. Germline loops: CDR1 MNHEY, CDR2 SVGEGT.

The J gene is TRBJ1-2, the V gene TRBV6-6, with 9 bases identical to TRBD1. The CDR3 runs 16 residues. The junction had 10 bases not matched to a gene; V was cut back by 5 bases and J by 3 bases. The germline CDR1 and CDR2 sequences are MNHNY and SVGAGI (reference sequence). The CDR3 reads CASSPKGTGIDYGYTF. Here the CDR3 DNA reads TGTGCCAGCAGTCCCAAGGGGACAGGGATCGACTATGGCTACACCTTC.

The chain is built from TRBV7-3 and TRBJ2-2; 9 nucleotides align to TRBD2. This CDR3 spans 15 amino acids. V was clipped by 5 bases and J by 3 bases; unmatched bases: 4. The germline V gene encodes CDR1 SGHTA and CDR2 FQGTGA. The CDR3 loop reads CASSTRLADTGELFF. The CDR3 DNA follows: TGTGCCAGCAGCACACGACTAGCGGACACCGGGGAGCTGTTTTTT.

This clone was counted a single time. The gene calls are TRBV19 and TRBJ2-5, with 7 bases fitting TRBD2. CDR1 LNHDA and CDR2 SQIVND come from the germline V gene (reference sequence). This CDR3 spans 14 amino acids. Trimming at V came to 5 bases and at J to 5 bases, leaving 8 bases not matched to a gene. The CDR3 reads CASSLTSRRETQYF. For the CDR3, the DNA is TGTGCCAGTAGTTTGACTAGCAGGCGGGAGACCCAGTACTTC. The full variable domain, its missing parts supplied by reference TRBV19 and TRBJ2-5, is DGGITQSPKYLFRKEGQNVTLSCEQNLNHDAMYWYRQDPGQGLRLIYYSQIVNDFQKGDIAEGYSVSREKKESFPLTVTSAQKNPTAFYLCASSLTSRRETQYFGPGTRLLVL.

V gene TRBV7-8 combines with J gene TRBJ1-5, with 8 bases identical to TRBD1. The CDR3 has 13 amino acids. Germline V lookup: CDR1 SGHVS, CDR2 FQNEAQ. V lost 5 bases and J lost 7; bases outside the gene matches: 4. The CDR3, as DNA: TGTGCCAGCAGCCATGACAGGGGCCAGCCCCAGCATTTT. Translating gives CASSHDRGQPQHF. The variable domain in full, with the rest retrieved from reference TRBV7-8 and TRBJ1-5, is GAGVSQSPRYKVAKRGQDVALRCDPISGHVSLFWYQQALGQGPEFLTYFQNEAQLDKSGLPSDRFFAERPEGSVSTLKIQRTQQEDSAVYLCASSHDRGQPQHFGDGTRLSIL.

The chain links TRBV28 to TRBJ1-2; TRBD1 matches at 10 bases. Unmatched junction bases numbered 7, after V lost 6 bases and J lost 3 bases. CDR1 is MDHEN, CDR2 SYDVKM, per germline. The CDR3 sequence is 15 residues long. CDR3 bases: TGTGCCAGCAGACCCGGGACAGGGGCCTACTATGGCTACACCTTC. This gives the protein CASRPGTGAYYGYTF.

The gene calls are TRBV7-9 and TRBJ2-7; the D gene is possibly TRBD1 (5 bases). V dropped 2 bases and J dropped 5 bases, with 13 bases sitting between them. CDR3 length: 14 residues. The V gene's germline CDR1 is SEHNR and CDR2 FQNEAQ (reference sequence). CDR3 nucleotide sequence: TGTGCCAGCAGCTTACCCGGACAAATAGACGAGCAGTACTTC. Its protein product is CASSLPGQIDEQYF. Using reference TRBV7-9 and TRBJ2-7 for the parts outside the CDR3, the full variable domain is DTGVSQNPRHKITKRGQNVTFRCDPISEHNRLYWYRQTLGQGPEFLTYFQNEAQLEKSRLLSDRFSAERPKGSFSTLEIQRTEQGDSAMYLCASSLPGQIDEQYFGPGTRLTVT.

The chain links TRBV6-5 to TRBJ1-6; perhaps TRBD1 as D (6 bases). The CDR3 spans 14 residues. The V gene lost 7 bases and the J gene lost 5 bases, with 12 bases spanning the gap. Germline CDR1 is MNHEY and CDR2 is SVGAGI. CDR3 in amino acids: CASKTGTNNSPLHF. The CDR3 bases are TGTGCCAGCAAGACAGGAACCAATAATTCACCCCTCCACTTT.

The gene calls are TRBV15 and TRBJ2-5, with D unclear. The ends were cut back, 0 bases at V and 5 bases at J, with 10 bases in the middle. This CDR3 has 14 amino acids. Germline loops: CDR1 LNHNV, CDR2 YYDKDF (reference sequence). CDR3 protein: CATSRDLLEETQYF. The CDR3 coding sequence is TGTGCCACCAGCAGAGATCTCTTAGAGGAGACCCAGTACTTC.

This rearrangement joins TRBV6-5 to TRBJ1-4; D unresolved. CDR1 and CDR2 from the germline V gene are MNHEY and SVGAGI. V lost 2 bases to trimming and J lost 0 bases, with 10 bases between them. CDR3 length: 16 amino acids. The CDR3 DNA sequence: TGTGCCAGCAGTTACCGGAGGGAGGCAACTAATGAAAAACTGTTTTTT. Translated: CASSYRREATNEKLFF.

This chain uses TRBV7-2 with TRBJ1-3; 9 nucleotides agree with TRBD1. The CDR3 is 16 residues long. The germline gives CDR1 SGHTA, CDR2 FQGNSA. The V and J ends lost 4 bases and 2 bases, in that order; junction bases with no gene match: 6. The CDR3 reads CASSYSGTGTGNTIYF. Written as DNA, the CDR3 is TGTGCCAGCAGCTACTCCGGGACAGGGACTGGAAACACCATATATTTT.

This clone showed up just once. The chain is built from TRBV7-9 and TRBJ2-3; 8 positions match TRBD2. CDR3 size: 14 residues. Germline V gives CDR1 SEHNR, CDR2 FQNEAQ (reference sequence). Losses at the gene ends were 3 bases for V and 4 bases for J; bases not matched to a gene: 3. In nucleotides, the CDR3 is TGTGCCAGCAGCTTTAGCGGGGACCCAGATACGCAGTATTTT. This translates into CASSFSGDPDTQYF.

The CDR3 DNA is TGTGCCAGCAGCTGGACAGCTGGGGCCAACGTCCTGACTTTC. Residues: CASSWTAGANVLTF. V and J are TRBV7-2 and TRBJ2-6, with D maybe TRBD1 (6 bases). The V end lost 4 bases, the J end lost 2 bases, and 6 bases lay between the germline ends. Germline V gives CDR1 SGHTA, CDR2 FQGNSA. The CDR3 contains 14 residues.

The chain is built from TRBV9 and TRBJ1-5, with unresolved D. The germline V and J ends were trimmed by 3 bases and 0 bases, with 10 bases remaining between them. The CDR3 runs 15 residues. Germline CDR1 reads SGDLS; CDR2 reads YYNGEE. The CDR3 reads CASSGGDDSNQPQHF. CDR3 DNA: TGTGCCAGCAGCGGCGGAGACGATAGCAATCAGCCCCAGCATTTT.

The chain recombines TRBV6-5 with TRBJ1-6; 7 nucleotides match TRBD1. The CDR3 extends over 16 amino acids. The germline V gene has CDR1 MNHEY and CDR2 SVGAGI. Trimming cost V 0 bases and J 10 bases; bases outside gene matches: 9. CDR3 residues: CASSYSRRGGESPLHF. The DNA of the CDR3 is TGTGCCAGCAGTTACTCGAGGCGAGGGGGCGAGTCACCCCTCCACTTT.

V is TRBV19 and J is TRBJ1-6, with 7 bases identical to TRBD1. J lost 6 bases, V lost 4 bases, and 6 bases had no gene match. This CDR3 contains 15 residues. Per germline, CDR1 LNHDA and CDR2 SQIVND (reference sequence). The CDR3 nucleotides read TGTGCCAGTAGTAGCCTGGGACAGACTAATTCACCCCTCCACTTT. Protein product: CASSSLGQTNSPLHF.

The V and J genes are TRBV19 and TRBJ2-4; weak D call: TRBD2 (6 bases). Germline lookup yields CDR1 LNHDA and CDR2 SQIVND (reference sequence). V lost 5 bases and J 8 bases, leaving 16 bases between the germline ends. This CDR3 comprises 14 residues. CDR3 bases: TGTGCCAGTAGTGCCCTGACTAGTAGTGACATTCAGTACTTC. It translates to CASSALTSSDIQYF.

The chain recombines TRBV7-2 with TRBJ2-5; 8 bases map to TRBD1. This CDR3 contains 13 residues. Trimming at V came to 2 bases and at J to 5 bases, leaving 1 base not matched to a gene. The germline V gene encodes CDR1 SGHTA and CDR2 FQGNSA. The CDR3 DNA reads as TGTGCCAGCAGCTTAAACAGGGGGGAGACCCAGTACTTC. It encodes CASSLNRGETQYF.

The chain couples TRBV27 to TRBJ2-1, with 13 positions matching TRBD2. CDR3 length: 13 residues. Germline V gene lookup returns CDR1 MNHEY and CDR2 SMNVEV (reference sequence). V shed 7 bases, J shed 15 bases, and the junction held 9 bases outside the gene matches. The CDR3, as DNA: TGTGCCAGCACGAGACTAGCGGGGGGCCCGAGGTTCTTC. Its translation: CASTRLAGGPRFF.

This clone was seen only a few times. This chain connects TRBV25-1 to TRBJ1-1; D gene unclear. In germline, CDR1 is MGHDK, CDR2 SYGVNS. V gave up 0 bases and J gave up 2 bases, with 4 bases separating them. CDR3 length equals 13 residues. The DNA of the CDR3 is TGTGCCAGCAGTGAATATCATAACACTGAAGCTTTCTTT. Translating it yields CASSEYHNTEAFF.

The chain carries TRBV28 and TRBJ2-1; the match to TRBD2 covers 10 bases. The germline V gene has CDR1 MDHEN and CDR2 SYDVKM. CDR3 length: 16 residues. With 7 bases clipped from V and 2 bases from J, the junction kept 8 bases outside the gene matches. The CDR3 coding sequence is TGTGCCAGCACCATCCAACTAGCGGGGCCCTACAATGAGCAGTTCTTC. This encodes CASTIQLAGPYNEQFF.

The gene calls are TRBV28 and TRBJ1-2, with TRBD1 as a possible D gene (6 bases). V was clipped by 1 base and J by 7 bases, with 16 bases between them. Germline V lookup: CDR1 MDHEN, CDR2 SYDVKM. The CDR3 extends over 15 amino acids. CDR3 sequence: CASSLYSDRTTGYTF. The DNA of the CDR3 is TGTGCCAGCAGTTTATATTCCGACAGGACGACTGGCTACACCTTC.

This chain joins TRBV9 and TRBJ1-6; D is unclear. CDR1 is SGDLS, CDR2 YYNGEE, per germline. The CDR3 has 13 residues. V was pared by 1 base and J by 10 bases, with 9 bases between. CDR3 sequence (DNA): TGTGCCAGCAGCGTATCCGTCGGGTCACCCCTCCACTTT. Its translation: CASSVSVGSPLHF.

This chain links TRBV11-2 with TRBJ2-3; maybe TRBD1 (5 bases). This CDR3 is built from 14 residues. V lost 2 bases and J lost 2, with 8 bases in between. CDR1 is SGHAT, CDR2 FQNNGV, per germline. The CDR3 DNA follows: TGTGCCAGCAGCTTAACGACAGTCACAGATACGCAGTATTTT. This encodes CASSLTTVTDTQYF.

The chain couples TRBV2 to TRBJ2-5, with 8 bases that match TRBD2. CDR3 length: 13 amino acids. After removal of 8 bases from V and 4 bases from J, the junction contained 6 bases not matched to a gene. The V gene's germline CDR1 is SNHLY and CDR2 FYNNEI. The CDR3 here is CASATSVGETQYF. CDR3 bases: TGTGCCAGCGCGACTAGCGTAGGAGAGACCCAGTACTTC.

This clone was found a few times. The rearrangement uses TRBV28 and TRBJ2-2; D remains unclear. The CDR3 spans 16 residues. V dropped 5 bases and J dropped 1 base, with 14 bases sitting between them. The V gene's germline CDR1 is MDHEN and CDR2 SYDVKM. This chain's CDR3 is CASSVEETLNTGELFF. The CDR3 DNA is TGTGCCAGCAGTGTAGAAGAGACACTGAACACCGGGGAGCTGTTTTTT.

This rearrangement joins TRBV9 to TRBJ2-3; D perhaps matches TRBD2 (6 bases). The CDR3 is made up of 16 amino acids. In germline, CDR1 is SGDLS, CDR2 YYNGEE. V was shortened by 0 bases and J by 1 base, with 12 bases between the two germline ends. The CDR3 sequence is CASSVVPLARTDTQYF. Here the CDR3 DNA reads TGTGCCAGCAGCGTAGTCCCACTAGCCCGCACAGATACGCAGTATTTT.

The chain couples TRBV6-4 to TRBJ2-1; TRBD2 might be the D (6 bases). Germline V gene data show CDR1 as MRHNA and CDR2 as SNTAGT. The CDR3 runs to 15 residues. V dropped 5 bases and J dropped 0 bases, with 11 bases sitting between them. The CDR3 nucleotides read TGTGCCAGCAGTTTGACTAGTAGCTCCTACAATGAGCAGTTCTTC. As protein: CASSLTSSSYNEQFF.

The count of this clone is one. The rearrangement joins TRBV4-3 to TRBJ1-6; TRBD1 matches at 10 bases. The germline V gene has CDR1 LGHNA and CDR2 YSLEER. The length of the CDR3 is 18 residues. Trimming took 0 bases from V and 9 from J; bases not matched to a gene: 11. The CDR3: CASSQEAPGTGAFSPLHF. CDR3 bases: TGCGCCAGCAGCCAAGAGGCCCCAGGGACAGGGGCCTTTTCACCCCTCCACTTT.